The source of this T cell receptor (beta chain) is a study of identifying expanded T cells in peripheral blood. Study-wide points: Approximately 1.1 clones differed between technical replicates, versus about 17 and 20 over time. Across healthy donors, higher total template counts meant significantly greater approximately 2-week count variance.

Sequencing was performed with immunoSEQ multiplex PCR; in TCRdb, only in-frame clones are kept and a portion is missing. Seen here are 84,000 or so clones, approximately 90% observed once, and the top ten hold roughly 7%. From germline, CDR1 is PRHDT and CDR2 FYEKMQ (reference sequence). The CDR3 spans 15 residues. The ends were cut back, 2 bases at V and 6 bases at J, with 14 bases in the middle. A note on this clone: What it binds is not known.

Collection occurred without any documented infections or immune events in donors. Source material: blood. This chain links TRBV13 with TRBJ2-1, with D perhaps being TRBD1 or TRBD2 (5 bases each). The origin of this receptor is a person between 18 and 75 years old in good health. CDR3 DNA sequence: TGTGCCAGCAGCTTAATAAAATGGGACGTCAATGAGCAGTTCTTC. Protein product: CASSLIKWDVNEQFF.